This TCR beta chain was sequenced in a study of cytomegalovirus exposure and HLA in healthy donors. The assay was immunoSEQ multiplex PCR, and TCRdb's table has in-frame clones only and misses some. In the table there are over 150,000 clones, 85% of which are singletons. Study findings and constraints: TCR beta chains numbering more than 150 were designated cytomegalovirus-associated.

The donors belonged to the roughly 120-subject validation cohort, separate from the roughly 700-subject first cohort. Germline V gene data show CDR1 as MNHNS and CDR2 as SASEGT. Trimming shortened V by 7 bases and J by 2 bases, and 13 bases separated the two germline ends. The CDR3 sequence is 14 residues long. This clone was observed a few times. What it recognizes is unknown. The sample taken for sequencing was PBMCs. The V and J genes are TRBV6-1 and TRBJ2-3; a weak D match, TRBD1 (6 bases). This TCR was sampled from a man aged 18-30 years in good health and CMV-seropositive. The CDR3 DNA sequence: TGTGCCAGCAAGTGGGCAGGGGACACAGATACGCAGTATTTT. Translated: CASKWAGDTDTQYF.